A single sample is the source of the 7 T cell receptor beta chains below, sequenced in a study of siplizumab effects on memory and regulatory T cells. Assay used: immunoSEQ multiplex PCR; TCRdb lists only in-frame clones, some missing. The sample holds around 99,000 clones, about 91% seen once. Source material: Tregs sorted from blood. All receptors come from a human donor in good health.

The chain couples TRBV19 to TRBJ1-2; D is uncertain. This CDR3 comprises 12 residues. The germline gives CDR1 LNHDA, CDR2 SQIVND (reference sequence). The V and J ends lost 3 bases and 6 bases respectively, with 8 bases between them. CDR3 in amino acids: CASSMAGHGYTF. The DNA for the CDR3 is TGTGCCAGTAGTATGGCAGGCCATGGCTACACCTTC.

The CDR3 bases are TGTGCCAGCAGGCGGGGGACAGGGCCCTACGAGCAGTACTTC. Translation: CASRRGTGPYEQYF. The chain recombines TRBV6-1 with TRBJ2-7, with 9 nucleotides matching TRBD1. CDR3 length equals 14 residues. The J segment lost 2 bases and the V segment lost 6 bases, leaving 5 bases of the junction unmatched. The germline V gene has CDR1 MNHNS and CDR2 SASEGT.

The chain is built from TRBV6-6 and TRBJ2-4; tentative D call: TRBD1 (6 bases). The CDR3 sequence is 15 residues long. The V end was cut by 6 bases, the J end by 0 bases, with 12 bases between. Germline V lookup: CDR1 MNHNY, CDR2 SVGAGI (reference sequence). CDR3 in amino acids: CASSLTGIAKNIQYF. The CDR3 DNA reads as TGTGCCAGCAGCTTAACAGGGATAGCCAAAAACATTCAGTACTTC.

This sequence joins TRBV10-3 and TRBJ2-7; D unclear. Trimming took 4 bases from V and 1 from J, leaving 2 bases between them. Germline V gene lookup returns CDR1 ENHRY and CDR2 SYGVKD. CDR3 size: 11 residues. The CDR3 DNA reads TGTGCCATCAGTGGATCCTACGAGCAGTACTTC. Protein product: CAISGSYEQYF.

This clone came up once. The chain is built from TRBV4-2 and TRBJ1-2, with TRBD1 identical over 9 bases. Germline CDR1 and CDR2: LGHNA and YNFKEQ. V trimming: 0 bases; J trimming: 3 bases; junction bases outside the gene matches: 20. CDR3 length: 21 residues. The CDR3 DNA sequence: TGTGCCAGCAGCCAAGAACCCCCCCGCACTCCCGGGACAGGGTCACACTATGGCTACACCTTC. This translates into CASSQEPPRTPGTGSHYGYTF.

The chain joins TRBV19 to TRBJ1-2; 8 positions match TRBD1. Germline CDR1 and CDR2: LNHDA and SQIVND (reference sequence). V lost 1 base, J lost 4 bases, and 5 bases stayed unmatched. The CDR3 has 15 residues. For the CDR3, the DNA is TGTGCCAGTAGTATAGCAGGGGGCGGAAGCTATGGCTACACCTTC. Translation gives CASSIAGGGSYGYTF.

The chain couples TRBV7-2 to TRBJ2-7; no definite D call. The germline gives CDR1 SGHTA, CDR2 FQGNSA. The V gene lost 5 bases and the J gene lost 2 bases, with 10 bases spanning the gap. CDR3 length: 13 residues. CDR3 DNA sequence: TGTGCCAGCAGCGGCCAGGCTCCCTACGAGCAGTACTTC. This translates into CASSGQAPYEQYF. Filled out from reference TRBV7-2 and TRBJ2-7, the complete variable domain reads GAGVSQSPSNKVTEKGKDVELRCDPISGHTALYWYRQSLGQGLEFLIYFQGNSAPDKSGLPSDRFSAERTGGSVSTLTIQRTQQEDSAVYLCASSGQAPYEQYFGPGTRLTVT.